This T cell receptor beta chain was sequenced in a study of blood T cell repertoires in COVID-19. Looking at the study overall: Researchers got acute and convalescent COVID-19 samples from the United States, Italy and Spain. T cells, B-cell-depleted T cells, or PBMCs supplied cDNA or gDNA.

In the authors' workflow: Amplifying reference gene primers gave estimates of nucleated cell counts. Produced via immunoSEQ multiplex PCR; TCRdb's table is partial and in-frame only. D and trimming were read from the DNA, whereas the V and J calls and clone size are those reported in that table. The profile shows 220,000 or so clones, 70% to 85% of them singletons. The TCR comes from a woman at least 80 years old with acute or convalescent COVID-19. Material for sequencing was peripheral blood.

CDR3 sequence reads: CASSLGQGAREQFF. CDR3 DNA sequence: TGTGCCAGCAGCTTGGGACAGGGGGCCAGAGAGCAGTTCTTC. The rearrangement joins TRBV11-2 to TRBJ2-1; TRBD1 matches at 12 bases. The CDR3 extends over 14 amino acids. With 3 bases clipped from V and 10 bases from J, the junction kept 4 bases outside the gene matches. The germline V gene has CDR1 SGHAT and CDR2 FQNNGV.